The clone carrying this T cell receptor beta chain occurred many times. The sequenced fragment ends 3 residues before the CDR3 boundary, so the rest is inferred from the germline J gene. Blood samples were heparinized, roughly 5 to 9 ml per donor. This sample stems from a study of T cell clonality in common variable immunodeficiency. TCRdb's table, derived via immunoSEQ multiplex PCR, lists solely in-frame clones and lacks some. The specimen gives tens of thousands of clones without singletons; the ten biggest hold approximately 2.2%. This CDR3 contains 17 residues. CDR1 is KGHSY, CDR2 FQNENV, per germline. Losses at the gene ends were 4 bases for V and 2 bases for J; bases not matched to a gene: 7.

This sequence originates from a person between 18 and 75 years old in good health. V usage is TRBV16 and J usage is TRBJ2-6; 8 bases align to TRBD1. The material sequenced was peripheral blood mononuclear cells. CDR3 sequence: CASSPGQALPGANVLTF. CDR3 DNA, as far as it was read: TGTGCCAGCAGCCCGGGACAGGCTCTGCCTGGGGCCAACGTC.